Presented here are 16 T cell receptor beta chains from one specimen sequenced in a study of T-cell memory formation after mild COVID-19. From the 5' RACE reads, TCRdb called clonotypes with MiXCR, one entry per CDR3 protein. This sample has 40,000 to 55,000 distinct CDR3 sequences, with less than 7.5% found just once. Sequenced sample: PBMCs or a T cell subset sorted from them (not recorded which). These receptors all come from a man aged 18 to 30 who had mild COVID-19 (a few samples of this study predate the infection). Cell type and time point are not known.

This sequence joins TRBV7-2 and TRBJ1-1; weak D call: TRBD1 (5 bases). Germline V gene sequence: CDR1 SGHTA, CDR2 FQGNSA. The CDR3 is made up of 13 amino acids. V gave up 5 bases and J gave up 3 bases, with 10 bases separating them. In nucleotides, the CDR3 is TGTGCCAGCAGCATACAGGAGGACACTGAAGCTTTCTTT. This translates into CASSIQEDTEAFF.

The chain carries TRBV7-2 and TRBJ2-5, with a possible D match to TRBD2 (5 bases). The CDR3 loop spans 15 amino acids. Trimming took 0 bases from V and 6 from J, leaving 14 bases between them. Per the germline V gene, CDR1 is SGHTA and CDR2 is FQGNSA. DNA for the CDR3: TGTGCCAGCAGCTTAGCCCGGCTAGCTGGCCAGACCCAGTACTTC. Protein product: CASSLARLAGQTQYF.

This clonotype has just a few counts. The rearrangement links TRBV29-1 to TRBJ1-1; D gene ambiguous. Deletions cut 5 bases from V and 1 base from J, with 14 bases between. The CDR3 extends over 14 amino acids. CDR1 is SQVTM and CDR2 is ANQGSEA in the germline V gene. CDR3 DNA sequence: TGCAGCGTTTGGAGCGGGCCCCGGAACACTGAAGCTTTCTTT. Amino acid sequence: CSVWSGPRNTEAFF.

This clonotype was found many times. The rearrangement joins TRBV29-1 to TRBJ2-1; no firm D call. The CDR3 sequence is 13 residues long. Trimming pared 0 bases from V and 5 bases from J, leaving 8 bases between. Germline CDR1 reads SQVTM; CDR2 reads ANQGSEA. The CDR3 spells CSVEDGRNNEQFF. In nucleotides, the CDR3 is TGCAGCGTTGAAGATGGCCGAAACAATGAGCAGTTCTTC.

This clonotype was counted many times. This sequence joins TRBV5-1 and TRBJ2-5; TRBD2 might be the D (5 bases). The CDR3 covers 14 residues. V shed 4 bases and J shed 7 bases, with 17 bases lying between them. CDR1 is SGHRS and CDR2 is YFSETQ in the germline V gene. The CDR3, as DNA: TGCGCCAGCAGCATTGGGAAACTAGAGGGGACCCAGTACTTC. Amino acid sequence: CASSIGKLEGTQYF. Looking up the rest from reference TRBV5-1 and TRBJ2-5 gives the full variable domain: KAGVTQTPRYLIKTRGQQVTLSCSPISGHRSVSWYQQTPGQGLQFLFEYFSETQRNKGNFPGRFSGRQFSNSRSEMNVSTLELGDSALYLCASSIGKLEGTQYFGPGTRLLVL.

This clonotype showed up just a few times. The gene calls are TRBV11-2 and TRBJ1-6; no firm D call. Trimming shortened V by 5 bases and J by 9 bases, and 14 bases separated the two germline ends. This CDR3 is 14 amino acids long. Germline V gives CDR1 SGHAT, CDR2 FQNNGV. The CDR3 region has the DNA TGTGCCAGCAGCGCCCTGGACCGAACTTCACCCCTCCACTTT. This sequence encodes CASSALDRTSPLHF.

The chain employs TRBV24-1 and TRBJ2-2, with TRBD2 matching 8 bases. The V gene end was trimmed by 1 base and the J gene end by 3 bases; junction bases not matched to a gene: 0. Germline V gene lookup returns CDR1 KGHDR and CDR2 SFDVKD. The CDR3 sequence is 15 residues long. CDR3 region: CATSDLAGDTGELFF. For the CDR3, the DNA is TGTGCCACCAGTGATTTAGCGGGGGACACCGGGGAGCTGTTTTTT.

This clonotype was detected only a few times. The V gene is TRBV7-2, the J gene TRBJ2-3; 8 nucleotides line up with TRBD2. Germline CDR1 and CDR2: SGHTA and FQGNSA. The V segment lost 3 bases and the J segment 2 bases; nucleotides outside the gene matches: 1. The CDR3 totals 14 residues. CDR3 amino acids: CASSFGGATDTQYF. DNA of the CDR3: TGTGCCAGCAGCTTCGGGGGGGCCACAGATACGCAGTATTTT. Full variable domain (rest looked up from reference TRBV7-2 and TRBJ2-3): GAGVSQSPSNKVTEKGKDVELRCDPISGHTALYWYRQSLGQGLEFLIYFQGNSAPDKSGLPSDRFSAERTGGSVSTLTIQRTQQEDSAVYLCASSFGGATDTQYFGPGTRLTVL.

Of note for this clonotype: At one boundary the junction diverges from the germline segment, which might be a read error. CDR3 sequence reads: CASSPFGGAPNEQFF. The CDR3 DNA follows: TGTGCTAGCAGCCCTTTCGGGGGGGCCCCCAATGAGCAGTTCTTC. The chain combines TRBV7-7 with TRBJ2-1; 8 bases align to TRBD2. Germline-derived CDR1 and CDR2 are SSHAT and FNYEAQ (reference sequence). The CDR3 is made up of 15 amino acids. Supplemented by reference TRBV7-7 and TRBJ2-1, the full variable domain reads GAGVSQSPRYKVTKRGQDVTLRCDPISSHATLYWYQQALGQGPEFLTYFNYEAQPDKSGLPSDRFSAERPEGSISTLTIQRTEQRDSAMYRCASSPFGGAPNEQFFGPGTRLTVL.

The chain carries TRBV7-9 and TRBJ1-1; D might be TRBD1 (5 bases). The V gene's germline CDR1 is SEHNR and CDR2 FQNEAQ (reference sequence). The CDR3 totals 14 residues. Trimming took off 7 bases at V and 11 bases at J, with 23 bases between the two ends. CDR3: CASTGGAAEVGAFF. The CDR3 DNA follows: TGTGCCAGCACCGGAGGGGCGGCTGAGGTGGGGGCTTTCTTT.

This rearrangement joins TRBV9 to TRBJ2-2, with D possibly being TRBD1 (6 bases). V was trimmed by 7 bases and J by 0 bases, leaving 13 bases between them. The CDR3 has 15 amino acids. CDR1 and CDR2 from the germline V gene are SGDLS and YYNGEE. In nucleotides, the CDR3 is TGTGCCAGCTCCTCCCGGACAGCGAACACCGGGGAGCTGTTTTTT. This gives the protein CASSSRTANTGELFF.

J is TRBJ2-5 and V is TRBV7-6; possibly TRBD1 for D (5 bases). Germline lookup yields CDR1 SGHVS and CDR2 FNYEAQ. The CDR3 contains 14 residues. V lost 3 bases and J 5 bases, leaving 13 bases between the germline ends. In DNA form, the CDR3 reads TGTGCCAGCAGCTTTATGCAGGGCGACGAGACCCAGTACTTC. Its translation: CASSFMQGDETQYF.

This clonotype has just a few counts. The chain has TRBV9 and TRBJ2-1; unclear D gene. Germline V gene data show CDR1 as SGDLS and CDR2 as YYNGEE. V was shortened by 4 bases and J by 2 bases, with 13 bases between the two germline ends. The CDR3 consists of 15 residues. CDR3 region: CASSSTVGTYNEQFF. CDR3 DNA sequence: TGTGCCAGCAGCTCCACCGTGGGGACCTACAATGAGCAGTTCTTC.

Only a few counts were recorded for this clonotype. The chain joins TRBV28 to TRBJ2-7, with 7 nucleotides matching TRBD1. The junction had 8 bases not matched to a gene; V was cut back by 2 bases and J by 4 bases. Germline V gene data show CDR1 as MDHEN and CDR2 as SYDVKM. This CDR3 has 15 residues. CDR3 residues: CASSLGTATGYEQYF. CDR3 coding DNA: TGTGCCAGCAGTTTAGGCACGGCGACAGGGTACGAGCAGTACTTC. The full variable domain, rest sourced from reference TRBV28 and TRBJ2-7, is DVKVTQSSRYLVKRTGEKVFLECVQDMDHENMFWYRQDPGLGLRLIYFSYDVKMKEKGDIPEGYSVSREKKERFSLILESASTNQTSMYLCASSLGTATGYEQYFGPGTRLTVT.

This clonotype was found many times. The chain carries TRBV5-1 and TRBJ2-5; D may be TRBD2 (5 bases). The CDR3 spans 14 residues. The V gene's germline CDR1 is SGHRS and CDR2 YFSETQ. Trimming took 4 bases from V and 4 from J, leaving 14 bases between them. The CDR3 loop reads CASSVGLERETQYF. CDR3 sequence (DNA): TGCGCCAGCAGCGTCGGACTTGAGAGAGAGACCCAGTACTTC.

The sample holds many counts of this clonotype. This sequence joins TRBV6-6 and TRBJ1-5; D gene ambiguous. CDR1 and CDR2 from the germline V gene are MNHNY and SVGAGI (reference sequence). V gave up 0 bases and J gave up 3 bases, with 9 bases separating them. This CDR3 is 15 amino acids long. CDR3 loop: CASSYSNLANQPQHF. The CDR3 bases are TGTGCCAGCAGTTACTCGAACCTGGCCAATCAGCCCCAGCATTTT.